Described below is a single T cell receptor beta chain sequence and its context. This entry is derived from a study of blood T cell repertoires in COVID-19. Repertoires were generated with immunoSEQ multiplex PCR, while TCRdb's copy carries only in-frame clones and drops some. The table lists about 100,000 clones, about 85% of them singletons, with roughly 12% in the top ten. This CDR3 spans 13 amino acids. Trimming took off 4 bases at V and 6 bases at J, with 12 bases between the two ends. Germline CDR1 LNHNV, CDR2 YYDKDF (reference sequence). Material for sequencing was peripheral blood. This TCR was sampled from a human donor in a cohort sampled during active COVID-19. The rearrangement links TRBV15 to TRBJ1-1; D unclear. The CDR3 nucleotides read TGTGCCACCAGCACTAACGTGGGAGCTGAAGCTTTCTTT. Protein product: CATSTNVGAEAFF. Drawing the rest from reference TRBV15 and TRBJ1-1, the complete variable domain is DAMVIQNPRYQVTQFGKPVTLSCSQTLNHNVMYWYQQKSSQAPKLLFHYYDKDFNNEADTPDNFQSRRPNTSFCFLDIRSPGLGDTAMYLCATSTNVGAEAFFGQGTRLTVV.